These 23 T cell receptor beta chains share one sample of origin, sequenced in a study of blood T cells in healthy people across ages. Combining a sample-barcoded 5' primer with a J-beta primer mix, a second PCR ran for roughly 6 to 11 cycles. MiXCR was run by TCRdb on the 5' RACE reads, yielding one entry per CDR3 protein. Among approximately 820,000 distinct CDR3 sequences listed, 44% were seen once. The sample comprised blood. These receptors were taken from a man in his 60s in good health.

The V and J genes are TRBV6-2 or TRBV6-3 and TRBJ2-5; no clear D gene. There are 13 residues in the CDR3. Germline V gene data show CDR1 as MNHEY and CDR2 as SVGEGT. With 8 bases removed from V and 5 bases from J, the gap between germline ends came to 15 bases. This CDR3 is CASATPLGETQYF. The DNA for the CDR3 is TGTGCCAGCGCTACCCCGCTTGGGGAGACCCAGTACTTC.

The chain links TRBV6-6 to TRBJ2-7; 9 nucleotides match TRBD1. V gave up 0 bases and J gave up 6 bases; unmatched junction bases: 6. The CDR3 sequence is 15 residues long. CDR1 is MNHNY, CDR2 SVGAGI, per germline (reference sequence). As DNA, the CDR3 is TGTGCCAGCAGTTACTCATCCGGGACAGGGATCGAGCAGTACTTC. Translating gives CASSYSSGTGIEQYF.

This clonotype was seen more than once but under ten times. V usage is TRBV6-4 and J usage is TRBJ1-5, with 9 bases identical to TRBD1. The CDR3 is 18 amino acids. V lost 0 bases to trimming and J lost 0 bases; unmatched junction nucleotides: 6. The germline V gene has CDR1 MRHNA and CDR2 SNTAGT. CDR3 DNA: TGTGCCAGCAGTGACTCCGCTCGGGACAGGGCTAGCAATCAGCCCCAGCATTTT. It is translated as CASSDSARDRASNQPQHF.

J is TRBJ2-5 and V is TRBV5-1; the match to TRBD2 covers 9 bases. Germline CDR1 is SGHRS and CDR2 is YFSETQ. V lost 2 bases, J lost 0 bases, and 5 bases stayed unmatched. This CDR3 is 16 amino acids long. CDR3 in DNA: TGCGCCAGCAGCTTCGGACTAGCGAGTTACCAAGAGACCCAGTACTTC. It yields the protein CASSFGLASYQETQYF.

In its sample, this clonotype was seen many times. The chain couples TRBV12-3 or TRBV12-4 to TRBJ2-6, with D tentatively TRBD1 (6 bases). V was trimmed by 6 bases and J by 2 bases, leaving 11 bases between them. This CDR3 comprises 15 residues. The CDR3 bases are TGTGCCAGCAGCACACAGGGAGCTGGGGCCAACGTCCTGACTTTC. Translating gives CASSTQGAGANVLTF.

A remark on this clonotype: A much bigger clone sits one base away, suggesting this may be a read error. The chain couples TRBV29-1 to TRBJ2-1, with D perhaps matching TRBD2 (6 bases). Germline loops: CDR1 SQVTM, CDR2 ANQGSEA. The CDR3 runs to 11 residues. The V and J ends lost 7 bases and 13 bases respectively, with 17 bases between them. CDR3 bases: TGCAGCGCAGGACTACAAGAGACCCAGTTCTTC. Amino acid sequence: CSAGLQETQFF.

This clonotype was seen more than once but under ten times. The chain uses TRBV20-1 and TRBJ2-7; D gene uncertain. The germline gives CDR1 DFQATT, CDR2 SNEGSKA (reference sequence). Trimming removed 5 bases at V and 4 bases at J, with 9 bases between. The CDR3 totals 11 residues. CDR3 in DNA: TGCAGTGCTCCGTTTGAATACGAGCAGTACTTC. This encodes CSAPFEYEQYF.

This chain joins TRBV12-3 or TRBV12-4 and TRBJ2-5; TRBD2 agrees at 8 bases. This CDR3 is 15 amino acids long. J was trimmed by 5 bases and V by 3 bases; bases with no gene match: 8. CDR3 coding DNA: TGTGCCAGCAGTTTTGGCGGGGGGCAGTGGGAGACCCAGTACTTC. Translating it yields CASSFGGGQWETQYF.

This clonotype showed up just a few times. The chain joins TRBV6-1 to TRBJ2-2; D possibly matches TRBD1 or TRBD2 (6 bases each). Trimming took 11 bases from V and 0 from J, leaving 22 bases between them. In germline, CDR1 is MNHNS, CDR2 SASEGT. There are 17 residues in the CDR3. CDR3 in DNA: TGTGCCCTCCGTGAGGGGGGCCACTTCGCGAACACCGGGGAGCTGTTTTTT. Amino acid sequence: CALREGGHFANTGELFF.

This clonotype was detected only a few times. The chain carries TRBV14 and TRBJ2-7, with unresolved D. The CDR3 is 12 amino acids. The germline V gene encodes CDR1 SGHDN and CDR2 FVKESK. V was shortened by 3 bases and J by 6 bases, with 9 bases between the two germline ends. CDR3: CASSQLPSEQYF. The CDR3 bases are TGTGCCAGCAGCCAGCTCCCCTCCGAGCAGTACTTC.

The rearrangement links TRBV6-2 or TRBV6-3 to TRBJ2-7; 9 positions agree with TRBD1. From germline, CDR1 is MNHEY and CDR2 SVGEGT. The V and J ends lost 10 bases and 6 bases, in that order; junction bases with no gene match: 13. The CDR3 is made up of 14 amino acids. The CDR3 spells CATRQGTGSSEQYF. CDR3 nucleotide sequence: TGTGCCACCCGACAGGGGACAGGGAGTAGCGAGCAGTACTTC.

The CDR3 spells CASSQDFTYGQGVGNEQFF. CDR3 coding DNA: TGCGCCAGCAGCCAAGATTTCACCTATGGACAGGGGGTCGGCAATGAGCAGTTCTTC. The chain is built from TRBV4-3 and TRBJ2-1, with 10 nucleotides matching TRBD1. Losses at the gene ends were 0 bases for V and 6 bases for J; bases not matched to a gene: 14. CDR3 size: 19 residues. Per the germline V gene, CDR1 is LGHNA and CDR2 is YSLEER.

This clonotype came up a few times. The genes are TRBV7-2 and TRBJ1-5; 11 positions match TRBD1. V shed 4 bases, J shed 1 base, and the junction held 3 bases outside the gene matches. This CDR3 contains 16 residues. Germline lookup yields CDR1 SGHTA and CDR2 FQGNSA. For the CDR3, the DNA is TGTGCCAGCAGCTCTTGGACAGGGGGCAGCAATCAGCCCCAGCATTTT. It codes for CASSSWTGGSNQPQHF. Looking up the rest from reference TRBV7-2 and TRBJ1-5 gives the full variable domain: GAGVSQSPSNKVTEKGKDVELRCDPISGHTALYWYRQSLGQGLEFLIYFQGNSAPDKSGLPSDRFSAERTGGSVSTLTIQRTQQEDSAVYLCASSSWTGGSNQPQHFGDGTRLSIL.

This chain links TRBV5-1 with TRBJ2-3; D might be TRBD2 (6 bases). Germline V gene lookup returns CDR1 SGHRS and CDR2 YFSETQ. The V end was cut by 6 bases, the J end by 4 bases, with 18 bases between. The CDR3 runs 15 residues. The CDR3 DNA reads as TGCGCCAGCACCGAGGAGGGGACGAGTGCAGATACGCAGTATTTT. Translated: CASTEEGTSADTQYF.

This clonotype was counted between two and nine times. The V gene is TRBV29-1, the J gene TRBJ1-4; perhaps TRBD1 as D (5 bases). The V end lost 8 bases, the J end lost 5 bases, and 15 bases lay between the germline ends. The CDR3 is 13 residues long. Germline V gene sequence: CDR1 SQVTM, CDR2 ANQGSEA. The CDR3 protein is CSHRERGNEKLFF. As DNA, the CDR3 is TGCAGCCATCGGGAGCGGGGGAATGAAAAACTGTTTTTT. Full variable domain (outside the CDR3, taken from reference TRBV29-1 and TRBJ1-4): SAVISQKPSRDICQRGTSLTIQCQVDSQVTMMFWYRQQPGQSLTLIATANQGSEATYESGFVIDKFPISRPNLTFSTLTVSNMSPEDSSIYLCSHRERGNEKLFFGSGTQLSVL.

The CDR3 sequence: CASSSVEPSYNEQYF. The CDR3 region has the DNA TGTGCCAGCAGTTCCGTTGAGCCCTCCTACAATGAGCAGTACTTC. The chain links TRBV28 to TRBJ2-1; no clear D gene. The J call could be wrong; TRBJ2-7 is a better fit for the DNA end. Germline lookup yields CDR1 MDHEN and CDR2 SYDVKM. The CDR3 runs 15 residues.

The chain employs TRBV7-4 and TRBJ2-3; D could derive from TRBD1 or TRBD2 (5 bases each). The CDR3 is made up of 17 amino acids. V was pared by 4 bases and J by 4 bases, with 21 bases between. Germline V gene lookup returns CDR1 SGHVT and CDR2 SQSDAQ. The CDR3 DNA sequence: TGTGCCAGCAGCTCCACCGATCAGGGACGTGACGCAGATACGCAGTATTTT. Its translation: CASSSTDQGRDADTQYF.

The V and J genes are TRBV10-3 and TRBJ2-1, with D maybe TRBD2 (5 bases). Germline-derived CDR1 and CDR2 are ENHRY and SYGVKD. The ends were cut back, 1 base at V and 10 bases at J, with 11 bases in the middle. This CDR3 is built from 13 residues. The CDR3 sequence: CAISEYKGEEQFF. The CDR3 nucleotides read TGTGCCATCAGTGAGTATAAGGGAGAGGAGCAGTTCTTC.

Note on this clonotype: This may arise from a read error, as a much more abundant clone is one base away. V and J are TRBV12-3 or TRBV12-4 and TRBJ2-1; no definite D call. The DNA end favors TRBJ2-7, so the J call may be wrong. The CDR3 has 14 residues. The CDR3 region has the DNA TGTGCCAGCAGTTTAGCTGGCAGATACAATGAGCAGTACTTC. It translates to CASSLAGRYNEQYF.

This rearrangement joins TRBV7-8 to TRBJ2-1; TRBD1 or TRBD2 may be the D gene (6 bases each). V lost 2 bases and J lost 5, with 16 bases in between. Germline-derived CDR1 and CDR2 are SGHVS and FQNEAQ. The CDR3 covers 16 residues. The CDR3 sequence is CASSLFRGPGNNEQFF. The DNA for the CDR3 is TGTGCCAGCAGCTTATTTCGGGGGCCAGGGAACAATGAGCAGTTCTTC.

Ten or more counts support this clonotype. The chain employs TRBV2 and TRBJ2-7; the D is unclear. Germline-derived CDR1 and CDR2 are SNHLY and FYNNEI. Trimming cost V 7 bases and J 3 bases, with 13 bases left between them. The CDR3 is 13 amino acids. The CDR3, as DNA: TGTGCCAGCACTATCCAGACGGGCTACGAGCAGTACTTC. Translating it yields CASTIQTGYEQYF.

Concerning this clonotype: Compared with germline, one end of the junction differs, possibly owing to a read error. V gene TRBV20-1 combines with J gene TRBJ2-3, with a possible D match to TRBD2 (6 bases). The CDR3 has 16 residues. Germline V gene data show CDR1 as DFQATT and CDR2 as SNEGSKA (reference sequence). CDR3 nucleotides: TGCAGTGCTACCACTGGGACGGGGGTTCTCACAGATACGCGGTATTTT. It encodes CSATTGTGVLTDTRYF.

About this clonotype: One end of the junction is discordant with germline, which a read error may explain. J is TRBJ1-1 and V is TRBV27; a weak D match, TRBD1 (5 bases). The CDR3 totals 13 residues. Germline V CDR1 and CDR2: MNHEY, SMNVEV (reference sequence). The CDR3 reads CAGSFRDLKEAFF. The DNA for the CDR3 is TGTGCCGGCAGTTTCCGGGACTTAAAAGAAGCTTTCTTT.